The T cell receptor (beta chain) described here comes from a study of T cells in Graves' hyperthyroidism and ophthalmopathy. Overall study findings and caveats: Blood shared most expanded thyroid clonotypes above 0.001.

The CDR3 is made up of 13 amino acids. Germline assignment: CDR1 LGHNT and CDR2 FRNRAP. Trimming cost V 8 bases and J 6 bases, with 13 bases left between them. In this sample, this clonotype turned up a few times. Antigen specificity is unknown. Researchers amplified the TCR beta CDR3 regions from RNA transcripts. The TCR CDR3 first-round RT-PCR relied on the HTBI primer set. In TCRdb, the multiplex PCR reads were re-called with MiXCR into one record per CDR3 protein. The data hold around 300,000 distinct CDR3 sequences, with 20% to 25% observed a single time. The specimen was blood. V usage is TRBV12-5 and J usage is TRBJ2-2; D possibly corresponds to TRBD2 (5 bases). This clonotype was sampled from a man aged 25-45 years with Graves' ophthalmopathy. The DNA of the CDR3 is TGTGCTAGTAGAGGGAGCTCCGCCGGGGAGCTGTTTTTT. Its translation: CASRGSSAGELFF.